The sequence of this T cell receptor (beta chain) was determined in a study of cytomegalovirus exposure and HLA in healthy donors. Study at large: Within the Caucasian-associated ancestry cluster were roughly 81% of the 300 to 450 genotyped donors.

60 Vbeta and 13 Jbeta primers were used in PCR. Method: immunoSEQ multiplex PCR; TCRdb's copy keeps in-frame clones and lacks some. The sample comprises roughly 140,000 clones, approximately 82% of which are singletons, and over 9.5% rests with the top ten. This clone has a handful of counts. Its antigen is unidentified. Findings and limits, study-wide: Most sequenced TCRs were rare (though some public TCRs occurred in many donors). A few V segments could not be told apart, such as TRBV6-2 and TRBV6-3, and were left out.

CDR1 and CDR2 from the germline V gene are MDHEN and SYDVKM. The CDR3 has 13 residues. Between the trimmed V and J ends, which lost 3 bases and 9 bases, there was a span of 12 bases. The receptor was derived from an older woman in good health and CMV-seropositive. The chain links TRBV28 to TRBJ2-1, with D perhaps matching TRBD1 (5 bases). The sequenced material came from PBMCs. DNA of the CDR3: TGTGCCAGCAGTTTCCCCCCCACAGGTGAGCAGTTCTTC. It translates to CASSFPPTGEQFF.